This T cell receptor beta chain was identified in a study of blood T cell repertoires in COVID-19. Clones were sequenced by immunoSEQ multiplex PCR, and TCRdb holds only the in-frame ones, with some missing. This table holds 140,000 to 150,000 clones, over 75% found once. This CDR3 is 13 amino acids long. CDR1 is SEHNR, CDR2 FQNEAQ, per germline (reference sequence). V was pared by 6 bases and J by 7 bases, with 4 bases of the junction left unmatched. The receptor was derived from a man between 65 and 85 years old with acute or convalescent COVID-19. The gene calls are TRBV7-9 and TRBJ1-2; 11 bases align to TRBD1. Specimen: peripheral blood. In DNA form, the CDR3 reads TGTGCCAGCAGTCGCGGGACAGGGGGTGGCTACACCTTC. Its protein product is CASSRGTGGGYTF. Full variable domain (outside the CDR3, taken from reference TRBV7-9 and TRBJ1-2): DTGVSQNPRHKITKRGQNVTFRCDPISEHNRLYWYRQTLGQGPEFLTYFQNEAQLEKSRLLSDRFSAERPKGSFSTLEIQRTEQGDSAMYLCASSRGTGGGYTFGSGTRLTVV.